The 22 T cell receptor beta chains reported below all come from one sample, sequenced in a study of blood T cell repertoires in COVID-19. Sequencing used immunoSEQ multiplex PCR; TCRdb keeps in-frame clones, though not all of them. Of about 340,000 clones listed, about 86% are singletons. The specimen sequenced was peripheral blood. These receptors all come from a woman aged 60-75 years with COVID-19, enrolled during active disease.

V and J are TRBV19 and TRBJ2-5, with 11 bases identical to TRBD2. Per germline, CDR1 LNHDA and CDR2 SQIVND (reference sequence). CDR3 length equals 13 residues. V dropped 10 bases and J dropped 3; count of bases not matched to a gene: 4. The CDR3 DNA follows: TGTGCCACAATGACTAGCGGGGAAGAGACCCAGTACTTC. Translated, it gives CATMTSGEETQYF.

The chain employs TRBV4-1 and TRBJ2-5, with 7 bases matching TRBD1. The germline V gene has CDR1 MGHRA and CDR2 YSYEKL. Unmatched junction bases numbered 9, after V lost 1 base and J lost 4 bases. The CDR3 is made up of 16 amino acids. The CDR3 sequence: CASSQGLDRPRETQYF. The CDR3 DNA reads TGCGCCAGCAGCCAAGGCCTGGACAGGCCGAGAGAGACCCAGTACTTC.

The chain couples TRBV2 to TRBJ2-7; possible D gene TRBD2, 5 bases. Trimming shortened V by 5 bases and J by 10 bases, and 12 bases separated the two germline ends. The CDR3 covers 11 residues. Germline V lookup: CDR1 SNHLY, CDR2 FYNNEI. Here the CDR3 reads CASSLLGPQYF. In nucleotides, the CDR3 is TGTGCCAGCAGTTTACTAGGACCCCAGTACTTC.

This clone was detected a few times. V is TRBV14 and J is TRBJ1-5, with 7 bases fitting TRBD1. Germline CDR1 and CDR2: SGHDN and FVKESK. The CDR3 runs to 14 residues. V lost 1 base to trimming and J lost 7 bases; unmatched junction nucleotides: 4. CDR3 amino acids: CASSQGQGDQPQHF. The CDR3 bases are TGTGCCAGCAGCCAAGGACAGGGAGACCAGCCCCAGCATTTT.

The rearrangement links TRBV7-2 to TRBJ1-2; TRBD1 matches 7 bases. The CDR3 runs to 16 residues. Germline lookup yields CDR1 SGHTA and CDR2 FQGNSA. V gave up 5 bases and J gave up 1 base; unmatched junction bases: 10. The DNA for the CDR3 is TGTGCCAGCAGCCCGGGGACAGCCTCCTTTAACTATGGCTACACCTTC. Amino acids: CASSPGTASFNYGYTF.

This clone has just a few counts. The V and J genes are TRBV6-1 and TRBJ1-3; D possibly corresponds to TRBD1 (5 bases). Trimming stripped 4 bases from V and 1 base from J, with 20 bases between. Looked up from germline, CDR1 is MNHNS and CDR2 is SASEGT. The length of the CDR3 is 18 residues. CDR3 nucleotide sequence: TGTGCCAGCAGTGTCTTGGCAGCATATGCAGGGTCTGGAAACACCATATATTTT. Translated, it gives CASSVLAAYAGSGNTIYF.

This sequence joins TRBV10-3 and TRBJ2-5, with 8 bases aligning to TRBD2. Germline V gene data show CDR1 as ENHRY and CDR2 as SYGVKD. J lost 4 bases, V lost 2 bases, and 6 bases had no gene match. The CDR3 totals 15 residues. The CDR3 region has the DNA TGTGCCATCAGTGAGGGAGCGGGGGTCCCAGAGACCCAGTACTTC. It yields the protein CAISEGAGVPETQYF.

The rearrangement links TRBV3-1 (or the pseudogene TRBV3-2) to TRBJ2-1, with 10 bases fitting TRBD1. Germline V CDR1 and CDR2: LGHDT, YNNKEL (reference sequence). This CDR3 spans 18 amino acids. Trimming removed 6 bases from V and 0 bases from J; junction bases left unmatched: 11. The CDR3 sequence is CASRRGQGLFGSYNEQFF. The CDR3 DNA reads TGTGCCAGCAGACGGGGACAGGGGTTATTCGGCTCCTACAATGAGCAGTTCTTC.

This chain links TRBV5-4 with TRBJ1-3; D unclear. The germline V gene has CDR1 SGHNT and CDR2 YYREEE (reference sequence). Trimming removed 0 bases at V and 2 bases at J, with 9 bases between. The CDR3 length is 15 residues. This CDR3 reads CASSLEEVAGNTIYF. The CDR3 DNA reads TGTGCCAGCAGCTTGGAGGAGGTGGCTGGAAACACCATATATTTT.

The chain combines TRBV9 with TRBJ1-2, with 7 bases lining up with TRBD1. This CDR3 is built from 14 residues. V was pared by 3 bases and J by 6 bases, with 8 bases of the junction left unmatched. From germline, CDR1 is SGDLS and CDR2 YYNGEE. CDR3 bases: TGTGCCAGCAGCGCTATGGGACAGTTCCATGGCTACACCTTC. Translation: CASSAMGQFHGYTF. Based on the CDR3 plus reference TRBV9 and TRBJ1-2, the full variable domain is DSGVTQTPKHLITATGQRVTLRCSPRSGDLSVYWYQQSLDQGLQFLIQYYNGEERAKGNILERFSAQQFPDLHSELNLSSLELGDSALYFCASSAMGQFHGYTFGSGTRLTVV.

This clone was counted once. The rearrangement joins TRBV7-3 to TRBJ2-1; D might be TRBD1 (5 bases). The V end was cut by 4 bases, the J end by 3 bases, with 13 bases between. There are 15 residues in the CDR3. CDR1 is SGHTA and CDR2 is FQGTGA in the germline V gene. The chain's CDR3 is CASSSAGWGYNEQFF. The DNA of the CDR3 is TGTGCCAGCAGCTCAGCAGGGTGGGGCTACAATGAGCAGTTCTTC.

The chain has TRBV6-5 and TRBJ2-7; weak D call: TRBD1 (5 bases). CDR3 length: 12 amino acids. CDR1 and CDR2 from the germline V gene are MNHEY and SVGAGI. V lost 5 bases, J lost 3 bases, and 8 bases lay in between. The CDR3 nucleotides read TGTGCCAGCAGTATCGACAGCTACGAGCAGTACTTC. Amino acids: CASSIDSYEQYF.

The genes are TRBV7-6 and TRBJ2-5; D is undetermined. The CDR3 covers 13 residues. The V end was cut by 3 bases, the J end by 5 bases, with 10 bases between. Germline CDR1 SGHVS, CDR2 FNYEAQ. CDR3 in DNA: TGTGCCAGCAGCTTCGGCGGAGTGGAGACCCAGTACTTC. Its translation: CASSFGGVETQYF.

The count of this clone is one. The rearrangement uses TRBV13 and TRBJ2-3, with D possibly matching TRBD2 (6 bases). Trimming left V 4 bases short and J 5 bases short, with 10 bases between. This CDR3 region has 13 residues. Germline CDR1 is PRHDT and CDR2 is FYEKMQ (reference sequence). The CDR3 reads CASSSGEEDTQYF. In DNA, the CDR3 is TGTGCCAGCAGCTCCGGGGAGGAAGATACGCAGTATTTT.

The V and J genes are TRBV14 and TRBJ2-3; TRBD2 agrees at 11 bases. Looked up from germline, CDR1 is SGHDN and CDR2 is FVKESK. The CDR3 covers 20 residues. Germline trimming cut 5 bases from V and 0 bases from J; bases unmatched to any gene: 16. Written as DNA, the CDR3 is TGTGCCAGCAGCTCGACAACTCCTAGCGGGGGGTTCGTTAGCACAGATACGCAGTATTTT. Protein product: CASSSTTPSGGFVSTDTQYF.

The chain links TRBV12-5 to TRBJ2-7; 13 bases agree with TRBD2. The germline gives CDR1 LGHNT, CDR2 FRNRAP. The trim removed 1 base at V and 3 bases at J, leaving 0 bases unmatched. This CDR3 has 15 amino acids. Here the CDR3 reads CASGLGTSGGYEQYF. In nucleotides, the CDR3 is TGTGCTAGTGGTTTGGGGACTAGCGGGGGCTACGAGCAGTACTTC.

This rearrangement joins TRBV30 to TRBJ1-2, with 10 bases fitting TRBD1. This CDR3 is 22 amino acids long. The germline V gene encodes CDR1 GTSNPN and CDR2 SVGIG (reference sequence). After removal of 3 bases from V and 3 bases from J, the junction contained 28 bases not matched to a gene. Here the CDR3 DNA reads TGTGCCTGGAGCCACCGGGACAGGGGTTTATATTTGAGCTCCAGGATCCACTATGGCTACACCTTC. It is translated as CAWSHRDRGLYLSSRIHYGYTF.

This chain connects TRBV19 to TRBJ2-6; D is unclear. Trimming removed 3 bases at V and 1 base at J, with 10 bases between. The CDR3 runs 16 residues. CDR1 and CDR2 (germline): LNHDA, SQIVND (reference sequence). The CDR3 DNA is TGTGCCAGTAGTATTACAGCAACATCTGGGGCCAACGTCCTGACTTTC. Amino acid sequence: CASSITATSGANVLTF.

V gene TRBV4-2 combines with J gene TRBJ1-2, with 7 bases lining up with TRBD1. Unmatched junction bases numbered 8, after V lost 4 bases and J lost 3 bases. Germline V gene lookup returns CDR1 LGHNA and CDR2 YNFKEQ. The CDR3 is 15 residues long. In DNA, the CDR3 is TGTGCCAGCAGCCTAGCAGACAGGGACGACTATGGCTACACCTTC. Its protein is CASSLADRDDYGYTF.

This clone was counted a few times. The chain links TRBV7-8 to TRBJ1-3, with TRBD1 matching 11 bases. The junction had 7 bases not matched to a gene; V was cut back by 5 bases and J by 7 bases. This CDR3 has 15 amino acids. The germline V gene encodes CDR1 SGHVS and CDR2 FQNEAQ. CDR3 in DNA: TGTGCCAGCAGCCCTAGGACAGGGGGCATGAACACCATATATTTT. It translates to CASSPRTGGMNTIYF.

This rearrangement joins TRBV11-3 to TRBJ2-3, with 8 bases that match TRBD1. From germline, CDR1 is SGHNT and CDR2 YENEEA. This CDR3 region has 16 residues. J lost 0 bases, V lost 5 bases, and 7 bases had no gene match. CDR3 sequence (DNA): TGTGCCAGCAGCCCAGGACAGGGCCCTAGCACAGATACGCAGTATTTT. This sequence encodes CASSPGQGPSTDTQYF.

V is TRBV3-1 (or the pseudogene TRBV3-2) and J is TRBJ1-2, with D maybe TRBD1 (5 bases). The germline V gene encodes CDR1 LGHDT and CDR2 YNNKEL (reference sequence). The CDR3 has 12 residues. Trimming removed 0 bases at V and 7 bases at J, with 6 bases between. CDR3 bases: TGTGCCAGCAGCCAAGACAGGGCTGGCTACACCTTC. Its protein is CASSQDRAGYTF.